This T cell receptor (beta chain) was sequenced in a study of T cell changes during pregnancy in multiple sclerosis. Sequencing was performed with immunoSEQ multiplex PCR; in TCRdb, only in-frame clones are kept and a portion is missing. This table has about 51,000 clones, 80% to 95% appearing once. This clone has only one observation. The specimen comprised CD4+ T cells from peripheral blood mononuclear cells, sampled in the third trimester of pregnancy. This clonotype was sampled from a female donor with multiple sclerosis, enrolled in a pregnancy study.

CDR3 region: CASKTTAANTGELFF. CDR3 DNA: TGTGCCAGTAAAACGACAGCCGCGAACACCGGGGAGCTGTTTTTT. This chain uses TRBV19 with TRBJ2-2, with D possibly matching TRBD1 (5 bases). V lost 7 bases and J lost 0, with 12 bases in between. This CDR3 is 15 amino acids long. CDR1 and CDR2 from the germline V gene are LNHDA and SQIVND (reference sequence).